This paragraph covers one T cell receptor beta chain sequence. Its antigen is not identified. This sample was taken from a study of cytotoxic CD8 clonotypes in ibrutinib-treated CLL. Study at large: Among the patients, about a dozen presented as relapsed/refractory and roughly 15 as treatment-naive; about 17 showed unmutated IGHV. Overall study results and limits: Age-matched healthy donor levels were exceeded by baseline clonality, which tracked circulating CD8+ T-cell counts.

The germline CDR1 and CDR2 sequences are SGHAT and FQNNGV. Trimming shortened V by 5 bases and J by 3 bases, and 11 bases separated the two germline ends. This CDR3 has 15 amino acids. The protocol was immunoSEQ multiplex PCR, while the TCRdb copy is restricted to in-frame clones and leaves out a portion. The sample carries 330,000 or so clones, over 60% recorded once. The clonotype was recovered from a human donor with chronic lymphocytic leukemia. The chain combines TRBV11-2 with TRBJ1-6; no reliable D call. The starting material was PBMCs, obtained after 36 months of ibrutinib treatment. The CDR3, as DNA: TGTGCCAGCAGCAGACTGGCAGGCTATAATTCACCCCTCCACTTT. It encodes CASSRLAGYNSPLHF.